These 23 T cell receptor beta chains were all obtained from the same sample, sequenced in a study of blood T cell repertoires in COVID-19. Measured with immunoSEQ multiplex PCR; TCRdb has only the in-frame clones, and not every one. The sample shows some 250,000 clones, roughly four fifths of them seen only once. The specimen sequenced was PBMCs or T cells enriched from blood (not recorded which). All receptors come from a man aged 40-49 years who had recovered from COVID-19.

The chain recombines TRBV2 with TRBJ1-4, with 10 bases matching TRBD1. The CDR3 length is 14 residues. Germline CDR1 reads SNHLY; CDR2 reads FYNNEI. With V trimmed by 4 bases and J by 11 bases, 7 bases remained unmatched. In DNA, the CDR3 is TGTGCCAGCAGTGGAGACAGGGGGCGCGGGAAACTGTTTTTT. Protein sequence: CASSGDRGRGKLFF.

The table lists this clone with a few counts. CDR3: CASSLGRGDQPQHF. In DNA form, the CDR3 reads TGTGCCAGCAGCCTAGGCAGGGGCGATCAGCCCCAGCATTTT. J is TRBJ1-5 and V is TRBV7-2, with D maybe TRBD1 (6 bases). Looked up from germline, CDR1 is SGHTA and CDR2 is FQGNSA. CDR3 size: 14 residues. V was trimmed by 5 bases and J by 5 bases, leaving 13 bases between them.

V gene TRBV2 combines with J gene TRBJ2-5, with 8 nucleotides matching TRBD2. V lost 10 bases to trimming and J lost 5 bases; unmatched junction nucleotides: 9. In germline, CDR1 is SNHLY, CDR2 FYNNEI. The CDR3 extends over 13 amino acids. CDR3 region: CAIKGAGAETQYF. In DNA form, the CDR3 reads TGTGCCATCAAAGGAGCGGGAGCCGAGACCCAGTACTTC.

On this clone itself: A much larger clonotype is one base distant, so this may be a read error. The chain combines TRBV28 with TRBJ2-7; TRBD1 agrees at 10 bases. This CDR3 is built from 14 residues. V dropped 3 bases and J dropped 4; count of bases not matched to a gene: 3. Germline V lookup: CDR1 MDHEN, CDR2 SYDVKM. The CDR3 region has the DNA TGTGCCAGCAGTTTGAGGACAGGGGGTTACGAGCAGTACTTC. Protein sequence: CASSLRTGGYEQYF.

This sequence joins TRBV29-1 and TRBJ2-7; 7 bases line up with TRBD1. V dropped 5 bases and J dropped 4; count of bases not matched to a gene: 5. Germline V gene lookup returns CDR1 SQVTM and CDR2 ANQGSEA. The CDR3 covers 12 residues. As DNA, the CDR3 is TGCAGCGTTCGACAGGGTGCGTACGAGCAGTACTTC. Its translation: CSVRQGAYEQYF.

The CDR3 nucleotides read TGTGCCAGCAGAATACAGGGGACTGACAACGGCTACACCTTC. Protein product: CASRIQGTDNGYTF. This chain connects TRBV28 to TRBJ1-2; 7 bases align to TRBD1. The junction had 12 bases not matched to a gene; V was cut back by 6 bases and J by 8 bases. The V gene's germline CDR1 is MDHEN and CDR2 SYDVKM. The CDR3 has 14 residues.

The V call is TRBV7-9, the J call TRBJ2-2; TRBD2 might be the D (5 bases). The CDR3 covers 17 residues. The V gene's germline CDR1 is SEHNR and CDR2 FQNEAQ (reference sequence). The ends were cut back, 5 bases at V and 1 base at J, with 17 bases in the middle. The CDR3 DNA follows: TGTGCCAGCAGCCATGTGGGGTCGGGGAGGAACACCGGGGAGCTGTTTTTT. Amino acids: CASSHVGSGRNTGELFF.

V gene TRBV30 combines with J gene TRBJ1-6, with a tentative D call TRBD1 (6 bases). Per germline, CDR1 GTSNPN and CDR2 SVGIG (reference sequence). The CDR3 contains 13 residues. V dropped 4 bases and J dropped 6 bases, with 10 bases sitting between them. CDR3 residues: CAWKGQINSPLHF. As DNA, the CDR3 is TGTGCCTGGAAAGGACAGATTAATTCACCCCTCCACTTT.

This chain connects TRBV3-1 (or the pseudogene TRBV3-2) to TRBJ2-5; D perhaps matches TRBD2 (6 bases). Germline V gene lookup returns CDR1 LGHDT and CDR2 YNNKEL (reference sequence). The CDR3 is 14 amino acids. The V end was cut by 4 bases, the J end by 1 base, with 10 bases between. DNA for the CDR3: TGTGCCAGCAGCCCGCGGGGAATCCAAGAGACCCAGTACTTC. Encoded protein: CASSPRGIQETQYF.

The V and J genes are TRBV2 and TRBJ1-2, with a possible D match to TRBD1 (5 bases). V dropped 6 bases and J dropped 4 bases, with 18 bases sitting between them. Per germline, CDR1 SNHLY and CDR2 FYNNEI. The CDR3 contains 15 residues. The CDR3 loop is CASRGPGQTSYGYTF. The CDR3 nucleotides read TGTGCCAGCAGAGGCCCAGGGCAAACCTCCTATGGCTACACCTTC.

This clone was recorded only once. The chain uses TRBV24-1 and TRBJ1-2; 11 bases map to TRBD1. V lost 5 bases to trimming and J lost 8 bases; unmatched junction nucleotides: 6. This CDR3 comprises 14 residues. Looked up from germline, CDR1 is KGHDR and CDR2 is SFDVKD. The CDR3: CATSADRGLGGYTF. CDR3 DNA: TGTGCCACCAGTGCGGACAGGGGGCTGGGGGGCTACACCTTC.

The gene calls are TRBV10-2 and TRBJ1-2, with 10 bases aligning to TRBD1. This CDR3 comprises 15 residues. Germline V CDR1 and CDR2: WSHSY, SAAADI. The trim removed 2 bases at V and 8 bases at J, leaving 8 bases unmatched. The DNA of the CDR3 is TGCGCCAGCAGTGAGATTCGACAGGGGGCTCGAGGCTACACCTTC. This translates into CASSEIRQGARGYTF.

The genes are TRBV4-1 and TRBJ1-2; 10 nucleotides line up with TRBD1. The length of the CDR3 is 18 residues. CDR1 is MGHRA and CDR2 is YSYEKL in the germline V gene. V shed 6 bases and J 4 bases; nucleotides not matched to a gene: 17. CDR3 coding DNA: TGCGCCAGCAGAATGCCGGGACAGGGGCCGCTCCGTCCCTATGGCTACACCTTC. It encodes CASRMPGQGPLRPYGYTF.

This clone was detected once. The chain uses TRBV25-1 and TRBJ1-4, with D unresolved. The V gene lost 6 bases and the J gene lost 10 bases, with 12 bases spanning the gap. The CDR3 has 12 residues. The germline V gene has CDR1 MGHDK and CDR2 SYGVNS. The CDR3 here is CASSSAYGKLFF. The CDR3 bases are TGTGCCAGCAGCTCCGCGTATGGAAAACTGTTTTTT.

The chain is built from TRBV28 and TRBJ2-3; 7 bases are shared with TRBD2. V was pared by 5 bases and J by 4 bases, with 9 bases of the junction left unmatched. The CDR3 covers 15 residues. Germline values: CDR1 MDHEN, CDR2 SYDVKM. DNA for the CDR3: TGTGCCAGCAGTCCCAAGGCGGGGGAGCCAGATACGCAGTATTTT. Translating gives CASSPKAGEPDTQYF.

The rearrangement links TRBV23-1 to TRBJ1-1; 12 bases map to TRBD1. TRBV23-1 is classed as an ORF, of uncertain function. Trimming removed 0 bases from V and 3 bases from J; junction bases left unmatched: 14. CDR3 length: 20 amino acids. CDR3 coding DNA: TGCGCCAGCAGTCAATCGGGACAGGGGGCAAACGGTGGGAAGGACACTGAAGCTTTCTTT. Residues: CASSQSGQGANGGKDTEAFF.

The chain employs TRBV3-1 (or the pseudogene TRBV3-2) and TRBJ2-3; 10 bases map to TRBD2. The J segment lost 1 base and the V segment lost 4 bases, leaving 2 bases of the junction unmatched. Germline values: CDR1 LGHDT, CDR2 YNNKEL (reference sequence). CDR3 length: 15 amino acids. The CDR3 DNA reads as TGTGCCAGCAGCCCCCTAGCGGGAGGCACAGATACGCAGTATTTT. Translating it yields CASSPLAGGTDTQYF.

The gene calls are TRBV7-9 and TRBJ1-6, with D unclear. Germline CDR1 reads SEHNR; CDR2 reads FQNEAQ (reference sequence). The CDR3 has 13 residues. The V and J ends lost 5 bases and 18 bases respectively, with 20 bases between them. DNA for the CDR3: TGTGCCAGCAGCCGGAGTTTTGGTGAGGGTCACCACTTT. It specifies CASSRSFGEGHHF. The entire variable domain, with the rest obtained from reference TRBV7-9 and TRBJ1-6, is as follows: DTGVSQNPRHKITKRGQNVTFRCDPISEHNRLYWYRQTLGQGPEFLTYFQNEAQLEKSRLLSDRFSAERPKGSFSTLEIQRTEQGDSAMYLCASSRSFGEGHHFGNGTRLTVT.

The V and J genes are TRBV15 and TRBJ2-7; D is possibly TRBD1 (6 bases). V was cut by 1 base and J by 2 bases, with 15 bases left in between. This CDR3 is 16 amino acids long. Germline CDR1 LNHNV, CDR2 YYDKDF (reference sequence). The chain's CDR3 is CATSRAGDRLPYEQYF. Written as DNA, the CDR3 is TGTGCCACCAGCAGAGCCGGAGACAGGCTACCCTACGAGCAGTACTTC. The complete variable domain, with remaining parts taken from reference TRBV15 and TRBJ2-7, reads DAMVIQNPRYQVTQFGKPVTLSCSQTLNHNVMYWYQQKSSQAPKLLFHYYDKDFNNEADTPDNFQSRRPNTSFCFLDIRSPGLGDTAMYLCATSRAGDRLPYEQYFGPGTRLTVT.

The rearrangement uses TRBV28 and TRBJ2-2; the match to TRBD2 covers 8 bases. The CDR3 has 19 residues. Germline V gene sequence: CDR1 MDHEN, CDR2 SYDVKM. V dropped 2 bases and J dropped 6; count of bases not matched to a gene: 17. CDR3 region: CASSLPLRSGGGLAGELFF. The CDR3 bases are TGTGCCAGCAGTTTACCCCTTAGGAGCGGGGGAGGACTAGCCGGGGAGCTGTTTTTT.

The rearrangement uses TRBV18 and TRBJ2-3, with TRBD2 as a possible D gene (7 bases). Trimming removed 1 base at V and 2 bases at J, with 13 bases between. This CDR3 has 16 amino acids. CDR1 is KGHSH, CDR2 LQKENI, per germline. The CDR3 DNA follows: TGTGCCAGCTCACCACGGGAACGGGGGGCCACAGATACGCAGTATTTT. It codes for CASSPRERGATDTQYF.

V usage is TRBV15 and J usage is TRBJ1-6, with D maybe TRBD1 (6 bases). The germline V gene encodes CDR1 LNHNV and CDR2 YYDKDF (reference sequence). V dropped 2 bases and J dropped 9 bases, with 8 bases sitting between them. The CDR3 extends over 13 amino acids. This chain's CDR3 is CATSRQGTSPLHF. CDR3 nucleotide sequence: TGTGCCACCAGCAGACAGGGGACTTCACCCCTCCACTTT.

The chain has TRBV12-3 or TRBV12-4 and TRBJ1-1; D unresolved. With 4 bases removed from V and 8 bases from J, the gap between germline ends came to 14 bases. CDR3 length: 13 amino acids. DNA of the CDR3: TGTGCCAGCAGTTCCGATGCGGGGAGGGAAGCTTTCTTT. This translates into CASSSDAGREAFF.